This passage covers 6 T cell receptor beta chains from one sample sequenced in a study of CD8+CD57+ T cells in acquired aplastic anemia. According to the study, genomic DNA was the template for TCR beta VDJ and CDR3 profiling. Each CDR3 protein is one row after TCRdb ran MiXCR on the reads. The table has approximately 380,000 distinct CDR3 sequences, around 72% seen once. The specimen sequenced was sorted CD4+, CD8+, or CD8+CD57+ T cells (not recorded which) from PBMCs. Source of these receptors: a human donor in good health, serving as a control.

The genes are TRBV9 and TRBJ2-7, with TRBD2 matching 7 bases. The junction had 11 bases not matched to a gene; V was cut back by 0 bases and J by 11 bases. Germline CDR1 reads SGDLS; CDR2 reads YYNGEE. The length of the CDR3 is 14 residues. The CDR3 reads CASSVENLAGEEYF. CDR3 DNA sequence: TGTGCCAGCAGCGTAGAGAACTTGGCGGGAGAAGAGTACTTC.

As regards this clonotype: Because it lacks the conserved phenylalanine or tryptophan at the end, this CDR3 is likely a read error. It is unclear where the CDR3 begins or ends on the DNA, so no DNA is shown, and the CDR3 is as TCRdb lists it. This rearrangement joins TRBV19 to TRBJ2-3. Germline CDR1 and CDR2: LNHDA and SQIVND (reference sequence). Termini included, the CDR3 measures 13 amino acids. The CDR3 region is CASSIRGTDSSYL.

The chain links TRBV5-5 to TRBJ1-2, with no clear D. Deletions cut 1 base from V and 0 bases from J, with 13 bases between. The CDR3 extends over 16 amino acids. The germline V gene encodes CDR1 SGHKS and CDR2 YYEKEE (reference sequence). The CDR3 DNA follows: TGTGCCAGCAGCTTGAGGTCGAGAAGAGCTAACTATGGCTACACCTTC. It yields the protein CASSLRSRRANYGYTF.

Remarks on this clonotype: This CDR3 is missing its conserved last phenylalanine or tryptophan, likely due to a read error. The chain employs TRBV19 and TRBJ2-2, with D unclear. The germline V and J ends were trimmed by 6 bases and 1 base, with 9 bases remaining between them. The germline CDR1 and CDR2 sequences are LNHDA and SQIVND (reference sequence). The CDR3 length is 14 residues. The DNA for the CDR3 is TGTGCCAGTAGCGTGTCTCGGAACACCGGGGAGCTGTTTCTC. This encodes CASSVSRNTGELFL.

The V gene is TRBV7-8, the J gene TRBJ2-1; the D call may be TRBD1 or TRBD2 (5 bases each). The CDR3 runs to 15 residues. V lost 5 bases, J lost 7 bases, and 18 bases lay in between. CDR1 is SGHVS and CDR2 is FQNEAQ in the germline V gene. The CDR3 sequence: CASSKGAGARNEQFF. The CDR3 DNA is TGTGCCAGCAGCAAAGGGGCGGGCGCGCGTAATGAGCAGTTCTTC.

Notes on this clonotype: One junction end does not reproduce the germline sequence, and a read error may be involved. The chain employs TRBV7-3 and TRBJ2-7, with D unclear. Germline V gene data show CDR1 as SGHTA and CDR2 as FQGTGA. CDR3 length equals 12 residues. The CDR3 DNA sequence: TGTGCCAGCAGCCTAAGTTTCTGTGGGCAGAACTTC. Protein: CASSLSFCGQNF.